What follows are 19 T cell receptor beta chains derived from one specimen sequenced in a study of T cells in Graves' hyperthyroidism and ophthalmopathy. The CDR3 regions of TCR beta were amplified from RNA transcripts. An initial round of RT-PCR targeting the TCR CDR3 relied on the HTBI primer set. TCRdb reanalysed the multiplex PCR reads using MiXCR and keeps one entry per CDR3 protein. This table has approximately 330,000 distinct CDR3 sequences, roughly an eighth appearing once. Specimen: blood. These receptors were taken from a woman aged 40 to 50 with Graves' ophthalmopathy.

This clonotype has just a few counts. The rearrangement joins TRBV27 to TRBJ2-7, with 10 bases that match TRBD1. The length of the CDR3 is 15 residues. V was pared by 6 bases and J by 5 bases, with 10 bases of the junction left unmatched. The germline gives CDR1 MNHEY, CDR2 SMNVEV (reference sequence). CDR3 coding DNA: TGTGCCAGCAGCCAATGGACAGGGGGTTTCCACGAGCAGTACTTC. Its translation is CASSQWTGGFHEQYF.

CDR3 sequence (DNA): TGCATGGGGACGGATCGGGTGGGAGCTTTCTTT. Its translation is CMGTDRVGAFF. The chain employs TRBV20-1 and TRBJ1-1; tentative D call: TRBD1 (5 bases). This CDR3 has 11 residues. The germline V gene encodes CDR1 DFQATT and CDR2 SNEGSKA (reference sequence).

V is TRBV30 and J is TRBJ2-7; TRBD1 matches at 7 bases. Germline trimming cut 1 base from V and 3 bases from J; bases unmatched to any gene: 0. CDR3 length: 12 residues. The germline V gene has CDR1 GTSNPN and CDR2 SVGIG (reference sequence). The CDR3 sequence: CAWSGDSYEQYF. The CDR3 coding sequence is TGTGCCTGGAGTGGGGACAGCTACGAGCAGTACTTC.

The rearrangement links TRBV28 to TRBJ2-7, with D perhaps TRBD1 (6 bases). The germline CDR1 and CDR2 sequences are MDHEN and SYDVKM. The CDR3 extends over 15 amino acids. V gave up 4 bases and J gave up 6 bases, with 19 bases separating them. CDR3 protein: CASSSQGQNFCEQYF. The CDR3 DNA sequence: TGTGCCAGCAGTTCCCAAGGACAGAATTTCTGCGAGCAGTACTTC.

This clonotype has ten or more counts. The CDR3, as DNA: TGCAGTGCTAGCCGTCGGGGGCAAGTCACAGATACGCAGTATTTT. Its protein product is CSASRRGQVTDTQYF. The chain combines TRBV20-1 with TRBJ2-3; D tentatively reads TRBD1 or TRBD2 (6 bases each). This CDR3 has 15 residues. The germline V and J ends were trimmed by 3 bases and 2 bases, with 15 bases remaining between them. Looked up from germline, CDR1 is DFQATT and CDR2 is SNEGSKA (reference sequence).

The V and J genes are TRBV7-2 and TRBJ2-7; no clear D gene. The germline gives CDR1 SGHTA, CDR2 FQGNSA. The CDR3 contains 11 residues. V was trimmed by 2 bases and J by 5 bases, leaving 4 bases between them. The CDR3 DNA is TGTGCCAGCAGCTTAAAGAACGAGCAGTACTTC. Translation gives CASSLKNEQYF.

This clonotype was counted only a few times. The rearrangement uses TRBV3-1 and TRBJ1-2; maybe TRBD1 (6 bases). Germline CDR1 is LGHDT and CDR2 is YNNKEL (reference sequence). Trimming removed 8 bases from V and 8 bases from J, with 15 bases in between. CDR3 length: 12 amino acids. CDR3 amino acids: CASLQGSGGYTF. In DNA form, the CDR3 reads TGTGCCAGCCTTCAGGGGAGTGGCGGCTACACCTTC.

This clonotype was seen ten or more times. As DNA, the CDR3 is TGTGCCAGCAGCTTGAGGGGGGCCAGGAATTCACCCCTCCACTTT. Translated: CASSLRGARNSPLHF. This chain links TRBV5-6 with TRBJ1-6, with D maybe TRBD1 (6 bases). Per the germline V gene, CDR1 is SGHDT and CDR2 is YYEEEE. The CDR3 covers 15 residues. Between the trimmed V and J ends, which lost 1 base and 7 bases, there was a span of 12 bases.

As concerns this clonotype: A much larger clone sits a single nucleotide away, making a read error possible. The rearrangement joins TRBV2 to TRBJ2-7; 10 bases map to TRBD2. There are 16 residues in the CDR3. CDR1 and CDR2 from the germline V gene are SNHLY and FYNNEI. Here the CDR3 reads CASSDPSSGSSYGQYF. The CDR3, as DNA: TGTGCCAGCAGTGACCCCTCTAGCGGGAGCTCCTACGGGCAGTACTTC.

This clonotype was seen at least ten times. This chain connects TRBV27 to TRBJ2-7, with a tentative D call TRBD1 (6 bases). CDR3 length equals 14 residues. CDR1 and CDR2 (germline): MNHEY, SMNVEV (reference sequence). Trimming removed 5 bases at V and 1 base at J, with 12 bases between. The CDR3 loop reads CASSLRGRSYEQYF. Here the CDR3 DNA reads TGTGCCAGCAGTCTCAGGGGCCGGTCCTACGAGCAGTACTTC.

This clonotype showed up many times. The chain is built from TRBV3-1 and TRBJ1-1; D gene uncertain. V was clipped by 3 bases and J by 5 bases, with 7 bases between them. Germline V gives CDR1 LGHDT, CDR2 YNNKEL (reference sequence). The CDR3 is 12 amino acids. The CDR3 DNA is TGTGCCAGCAGCCAGGGGAAAACTGAAGCTTTCTTT. The encoded protein is CASSQGKTEAFF.

A few counts support this clonotype. The chain employs TRBV7-9 and TRBJ2-3, with 13 bases lining up with TRBD2. The V gene's germline CDR1 is SEHNR and CDR2 FQNEAQ (reference sequence). Trimming took 5 bases from V and 3 from J; bases not matched to a gene: 11. There are 18 residues in the CDR3. CDR3 residues: CASSEGLAGPLGTDTQYF. Written as DNA, the CDR3 is TGTGCCAGCAGCGAGGGACTAGCGGGACCCCTTGGGACAGATACGCAGTATTTT.

This clonotype was seen a few times. The chain couples TRBV10-3 to TRBJ1-3; 11 bases line up with TRBD1. The V gene's germline CDR1 is ENHRY and CDR2 SYGVKD. With V trimmed by 6 bases and J by 1 base, 5 bases remained unmatched. The length of the CDR3 is 16 residues. The CDR3 here is CAISRGQGASGNTIYF. DNA of the CDR3: TGTGCCATCAGCCGAGGACAGGGGGCTTCTGGAAACACCATATATTTT.

This clonotype was detected a few times. The chain employs TRBV6-1 and TRBJ2-7; D might be TRBD1 (5 bases). CDR1 is MNHNS and CDR2 is SASEGT in the germline V gene. CDR3 size: 16 residues. V was clipped by 6 bases and J by 2 bases, with 20 bases between them. The CDR3 is CASSSRRWQGTYEQYF. In nucleotides, the CDR3 is TGTGCCAGCAGCTCCCGACGGTGGCAGGGTACCTACGAGCAGTACTTC.

This clonotype was counted many times. The J gene is TRBJ2-3, the V gene TRBV3-1; D possibly corresponds to TRBD1 (6 bases). V dropped 4 bases and J dropped 4 bases, with 12 bases sitting between them. There are 14 residues in the CDR3. The germline gives CDR1 LGHDT, CDR2 YNNKEL (reference sequence). The CDR3 sequence: CASSLQGQADTQYF. The CDR3 DNA follows: TGTGCCAGCAGCCTACAGGGACAAGCAGATACGCAGTATTTT.

This clonotype was found a few times. The J gene is TRBJ1-6, the V gene TRBV20-1; 7 bases fit TRBD1. The germline CDR1 and CDR2 sequences are DFQATT and SNEGSKA (reference sequence). The V gene end was trimmed by 0 bases and the J gene end by 7 bases; junction bases not matched to a gene: 9. The CDR3 covers 16 residues. Here the CDR3 DNA reads TGCAGTGCTAGAGACCCTGATTCGGGACAGAATTCACCCCTCCACTTT. Protein: CSARDPDSGQNSPLHF.

The rearrangement links TRBV9 to TRBJ1-2; D is undetermined. This CDR3 is built from 11 residues. Deletions cut 0 bases from V and 7 bases from J, with 4 bases between. Germline V lookup: CDR1 SGDLS, CDR2 YYNGEE. CDR3 DNA: TGTGCCAGCAGCGTAGAGGGTGGCTACACCTTC. Its translation: CASSVEGGYTF.

Many counts were recorded for this clonotype. This chain connects TRBV2 to TRBJ2-1, with 13 positions matching TRBD2. J gave up 8 bases and V 7 bases, and 8 bases lay outside the gene matches. Germline CDR1 and CDR2: SNHLY and FYNNEI. The CDR3 totals 15 residues. CDR3 sequence reads: CASIRLAGGRDEQFF. In DNA, the CDR3 is TGTGCCAGCATTCGACTAGCGGGGGGTAGAGATGAGCAGTTCTTC. Full variable domain (rest looked up from reference TRBV2 and TRBJ2-1): EPEVTQTPSHQVTQMGQEVILRCVPISNHLYFYWYRQILGQKVEFLVSFYNNEISEKSEIFDDQFSVERPDGSNFTLKIRSTKLEDSAMYFCASIRLAGGRDEQFFGPGTRLTVL.

This clonotype occurred many times. The CDR3 loop is CAISKDRGSNEQFF. CDR3 in DNA: TGTGCCATCAGTAAAGACAGGGGAAGCAATGAGCAGTTCTTC. V usage is TRBV10-3 and J usage is TRBJ2-1, with 8 positions matching TRBD1. This CDR3 region has 14 residues. The junction had 6 bases not matched to a gene; V was cut back by 5 bases and J by 6 bases. CDR1 is ENHRY and CDR2 is SYGVKD in the germline V gene.